One sample yielded the 5 T cell receptor beta chains listed below, sequenced in a study of T cells in Graves' hyperthyroidism and ophthalmopathy. Template material for amplifying TCR beta CDR3 regions consisted of RNA transcripts. Using the HTBI primer set, a first-round RT-PCR was run on the TCR CDR3. TCRdb reprocessed the multiplex PCR reads via MiXCR and lists one record per CDR3 protein. The sample lists 500,000 to 750,000 distinct CDR3 sequences, 15% to 19% seen once, with 7.3% in the top ten. The source material was blood. These receptor sequences come from a woman in her thirties with Graves' hyperthyroidism.

Only a few counts were recorded for this clonotype. The chain joins TRBV3-1 to TRBJ1-1; D perhaps matches TRBD1 (6 bases). Trimming stripped 1 base from V and 0 bases from J, with 21 bases between. The length of the CDR3 is 19 residues. CDR1 is LGHDT and CDR2 is YNNKEL in the germline V gene (reference sequence). The DNA for the CDR3 is TGTGCCAGCAGCCAAGTTACCCGGCGGGGGGCCGAGATGAACACTGAAGCTTTCTTT. This sequence encodes CASSQVTRRGAEMNTEAFF.

The J gene is TRBJ2-1, the V gene TRBV11-1; 8 nucleotides align to TRBD1. The CDR3 consists of 12 residues. The germline V gene has CDR1 SGHAT and CDR2 FQDESV (reference sequence). J lost 14 bases, V lost 3 bases, and 6 bases had no gene match. CDR3 DNA: TGTGCCAGCAGCTTCCCGGACAGGGCGAAGTTCTTC. It yields the protein CASSFPDRAKFF.

A single count supports this clonotype. This rearrangement joins TRBV19 to TRBJ1-5; no reliable D call. Trimming removed 3 bases at V and 6 bases at J, with 12 bases between. The CDR3 is 14 amino acids. Germline V lookup: CDR1 LNHDA, CDR2 SQIVND (reference sequence). In nucleotides, the CDR3 is TGTGCCAGTAGTATCATAGGTGTAGCTCAGCCCCAGCATTTT. Translation: CASSIIGVAQPQHF.

This clonotype was recorded at least ten times. This chain connects TRBV27 to TRBJ2-1; D is uncertain. The V gene's germline CDR1 is MNHEY and CDR2 SMNVEV (reference sequence). V lost 7 bases to trimming and J lost 4 bases, with 17 bases between them. The CDR3 contains 15 residues. CDR3 region: CASTLSFGSYNEQFF. The CDR3 region has the DNA TGTGCCAGCACTTTGAGTTTTGGTTCATACAATGAGCAGTTCTTC.

In this sample, this clonotype turned up once. The chain employs TRBV20-1 and TRBJ2-1; 14 bases fit TRBD2. The CDR3 spans 17 residues. Germline CDR1 reads DFQATT; CDR2 reads SNEGSKA (reference sequence). V lost 4 bases, J lost 7 bases, and 12 bases stayed unmatched. CDR3 region: CSAKGLAGAKALNEQFF. The CDR3 nucleotides read TGCAGTGCTAAGGGACTAGCGGGAGCTAAGGCGTTGAATGAGCAGTTCTTC.